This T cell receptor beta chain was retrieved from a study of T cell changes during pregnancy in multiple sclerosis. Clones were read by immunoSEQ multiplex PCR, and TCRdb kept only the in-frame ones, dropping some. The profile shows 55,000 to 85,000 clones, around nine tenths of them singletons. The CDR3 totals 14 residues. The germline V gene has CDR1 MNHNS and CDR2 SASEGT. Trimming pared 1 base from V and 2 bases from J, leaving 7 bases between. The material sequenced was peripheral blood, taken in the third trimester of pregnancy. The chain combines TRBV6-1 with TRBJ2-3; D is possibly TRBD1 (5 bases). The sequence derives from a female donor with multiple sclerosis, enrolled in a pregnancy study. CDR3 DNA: TGTGCCAGCAGTGAAGGGGGCAACACAGATACGCAGTATTTT. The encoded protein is CASSEGGNTDTQYF.